The 21 T cell receptor beta chains below all came from one sample that was sequenced in a study of T cells in Graves' hyperthyroidism and ophthalmopathy. Researchers took RNA transcripts and amplified the TCR beta CDR3 regions from them. The primer set for the first-round RT-PCR of the TCR CDR3 was HTBI. One entry per CDR3 protein, called by TCRdb with MiXCR from the multiplex PCR reads. This repertoire shows 500,000 to 800,000 distinct CDR3 sequences, about 14% found once; its top ten account for 9.5% to 15%. The sample was blood. All receptors derive from a woman aged 50 to 60 with Graves' ophthalmopathy.

This clonotype was detected many times. The gene calls are TRBV24-1 and TRBJ2-2; possibly TRBD1 or TRBD2 for D (5 bases each). V dropped 4 bases and J dropped 4 bases, with 12 bases sitting between them. The CDR3 is 15 amino acids. Germline V CDR1 and CDR2: KGHDR, SFDVKD. This CDR3 reads CATSDWDEGTGELFF. CDR3 sequence (DNA): TGTGCCACCAGTGACTGGGACGAGGGCACCGGGGAGCTGTTTTTT.

This clonotype has only a few counts. Here the CDR3 reads CASSLQYVGELFF. The CDR3 coding sequence is TGTGCCAGCAGCTTACAGTATGTCGGGGAGCTGTTTTTT. J is TRBJ2-2 and V is TRBV7-9, with D unclear. V lost 2 bases and J 7 bases, leaving 8 bases between the germline ends. CDR1 SEHNR and CDR2 FQNEAQ come from the germline V gene (reference sequence). This CDR3 is built from 13 residues.

This clonotype was detected a few times. The rearrangement joins TRBV4-2 to TRBJ2-7; D gene ambiguous. The CDR3 has 14 amino acids. V was cut by 1 base and J by 2 bases, with 9 bases left in between. Germline-derived CDR1 and CDR2 are LGHNA and YNFKEQ. This CDR3 is CASSQGKIAYEQYF. CDR3 coding DNA: TGTGCCAGCAGCCAAGGAAAGATCGCCTACGAGCAGTACTTC.

This clonotype occurred many times. The chain is built from TRBV5-1 and TRBJ1-5, with 7 bases matching TRBD1. This CDR3 spans 14 amino acids. Per germline, CDR1 SGHRS and CDR2 YFSETQ. Trimming at V came to 4 bases and at J to 3 bases, leaving 4 bases not matched to a gene. CDR3 nucleotides: TGCGCCAGCAGCCTAGGACAGGCCAATCAGCCCCAGCATTTT. Amino acids: CASSLGQANQPQHF.

This sequence joins TRBV28 and TRBJ2-7; maybe TRBD2 (5 bases). This CDR3 region has 15 residues. The germline V and J ends were trimmed by 3 bases and 0 bases, with 12 bases remaining between them. Germline CDR1 is MDHEN and CDR2 is SYDVKM. The CDR3 region is CASSFASLGSYEQYF. In DNA form, the CDR3 reads TGTGCCAGCAGTTTTGCTAGCTTAGGCTCCTACGAGCAGTACTTC.

This clonotype was recorded many times. This chain uses TRBV2 with TRBJ1-4; D may be TRBD1 (5 bases). The CDR3 is made up of 16 amino acids. Trimming removed 1 base at V and 7 bases at J, with 16 bases between. CDR1 is SNHLY, CDR2 FYNNEI, per germline. The CDR3 here is CASSEGFRVGTEKLFF. The CDR3 DNA reads as TGTGCCAGCAGTGAAGGTTTCAGGGTAGGGACTGAAAAACTGTTTTTT.

Note on this clonotype: This could be a read error, since a much larger clone is one nucleotide away. V usage is TRBV28 and J usage is TRBJ1-5; D is ambiguous. This CDR3 spans 11 amino acids. The germline gives CDR1 MDHEN, CDR2 SYDVKM. As DNA, the CDR3 is TGTGCCAGCTTTTCCCGCCAGCCCCGGCATTTT. This codes for CASFSRQPRHF.

J is TRBJ1-6 and V is TRBV9; D remains unclear. The CDR3 consists of 14 residues. Trimming stripped 0 bases from V and 6 bases from J, with 7 bases between. Germline CDR1 is SGDLS and CDR2 is YYNGEE. CDR3 sequence reads: CASSVAGFNSPLHF. CDR3 sequence (DNA): TGTGCCAGCAGCGTAGCTGGATTTAATTCACCCCTCCACTTT.

The sample holds a few counts of this clonotype. The chain joins TRBV5-6 to TRBJ2-7; the D gene is possibly TRBD1 (6 bases). Per germline, CDR1 SGHDT and CDR2 YYEEEE. The CDR3 has 13 residues. V was clipped by 4 bases and J by 5 bases, with 13 bases between them. The CDR3 region has the DNA TGTGCCAGCAGCGTCCAGGGGCACAACGAGCAGTACTTC. This codes for CASSVQGHNEQYF.

The chain carries TRBV20-1 and TRBJ1-1; TRBD1 matches 7 bases. CDR1 and CDR2 from the germline V gene are DFQATT and SNEGSKA (reference sequence). V lost 1 base and J lost 3; bases outside the gene matches: 5. The CDR3 is 14 residues long. The CDR3 sequence is CSARVPRGDTEAFF. DNA for the CDR3: TGCAGTGCTAGAGTTCCCAGGGGGGACACTGAAGCTTTCTTT.

This clonotype was observed a few times. The chain recombines TRBV28 with TRBJ1-2, with 7 bases lining up with TRBD1. There are 14 residues in the CDR3. J gave up 3 bases and V 5 bases, and 6 bases lay outside the gene matches. The germline V gene encodes CDR1 MDHEN and CDR2 SYDVKM. CDR3 sequence reads: CASSEGGGYYGYTF. The CDR3 nucleotides read TGTGCCAGCAGTGAAGGGGGCGGATACTATGGCTACACCTTC.

The chain links TRBV7-2 to TRBJ2-2; 10 positions match TRBD1. The CDR3 is made up of 16 amino acids. The J segment lost 5 bases and the V segment lost 5 bases, leaving 8 bases of the junction unmatched. Germline V gene lookup returns CDR1 SGHTA and CDR2 FQGNSA. In DNA form, the CDR3 reads TGTGCCAGCAGCGATTTCGGGACAGGGGTAACCGGGGAGCTGTTTTTT. Translating gives CASSDFGTGVTGELFF.

V usage is TRBV6-1 and J usage is TRBJ1-5; tentatively, D is TRBD1 (5 bases). The germline gives CDR1 MNHNS, CDR2 SASEGT. CDR3 size: 16 residues. With 3 bases removed from V and 4 bases from J, the gap between germline ends came to 16 bases. This CDR3 is CASSEPGLHLNQPQHF. The CDR3 DNA reads TGTGCCAGCAGTGAGCCGGGACTCCATTTAAATCAGCCCCAGCATTTT.

On this clonotype: A single base separates this from a much larger clone, so it may be a read error. As DNA, the CDR3 is TGTGCCATCGGTTACCCCGACAGGGGGTACAATGAGCAGTTCTTC. Protein product: CAIGYPDRGYNEQFF. V and J are TRBV9 and TRBJ2-1, with TRBD1 identical over 9 bases. Germline V gene sequence: CDR1 SGDLS, CDR2 YYNGEE. This CDR3 is 15 amino acids long. The ends lost 9 bases at V and 4 bases at J; junction bases unmatched: 11.

The chain joins TRBV5-1 to TRBJ1-6; 8 bases fit TRBD1. Trimming removed 5 bases from V and 6 bases from J; junction bases left unmatched: 13. CDR1 is SGHRS, CDR2 YFSETQ, per germline. CDR3 size: 17 residues. CDR3 loop: CASRFNSGTGPNSPLHF. CDR3 in DNA: TGCGCCAGCAGATTCAACTCCGGGACAGGTCCTAATTCACCCCTCCACTTT.

This clonotype showed up just a few times. CDR3 sequence (DNA): TGTGCCACCAGCGGATCGACAGGGAACAATCAGCCCCAGCATTTT. This translates into CATSGSTGNNQPQHF. The genes are TRBV15 and TRBJ1-5; 7 positions match TRBD1. The CDR3 covers 15 residues. The ends lost 5 bases at V and 3 bases at J; junction bases unmatched: 7. CDR1 and CDR2 from the germline V gene are LNHNV and YYDKDF (reference sequence).

In this sample, this clonotype turned up many times. The CDR3 loop is CSVESATSGRETQYF. The DNA for the CDR3 is TGCAGCGTTGAAAGTGCGACTAGCGGGCGAGAGACCCAGTACTTC. V gene TRBV29-1 combines with J gene TRBJ2-5; TRBD2 agrees at 10 bases. V was pared by 2 bases and J by 4 bases, with 7 bases of the junction left unmatched. The CDR3 is made up of 15 amino acids. Germline V gene lookup returns CDR1 SQVTM and CDR2 ANQGSEA. The full variable domain, completed using reference TRBV29-1 and TRBJ2-5, is SAVISQKPSRDICQRGTSLTIQCQVDSQVTMMFWYRQQPGQSLTLIATANQGSEATYESGFVIDKFPISRPNLTFSTLTVSNMSPEDSSIYLCSVESATSGRETQYFGPGTRLLVL.

The rearrangement links TRBV9 to TRBJ2-5; 11 positions match TRBD1. This CDR3 is 16 amino acids long. CDR1 SGDLS and CDR2 YYNGEE come from the germline V gene. Trimming removed 4 bases from V and 5 bases from J; junction bases left unmatched: 10. The CDR3 spells CASSPGTGGFRETQYF. The CDR3 coding sequence is TGTGCCAGCAGCCCCGGGACAGGGGGTTTCCGGGAGACCCAGTACTTC.

This clonotype has just a few counts. The rearrangement joins TRBV11-3 to TRBJ1-4; D call uncertain. Between the trimmed V and J ends, which lost 1 base and 8 bases, there was a span of 14 bases. The CDR3 loop spans 15 amino acids. Looked up from germline, CDR1 is SGHNT and CDR2 is YENEEA. The CDR3: CASSLGGHFGEKLFF. CDR3 DNA sequence: TGTGCCAGCAGCTTAGGAGGGCACTTCGGCGAAAAACTGTTTTTT.

This clonotype has a count of ten or more. This chain links TRBV20-1 with TRBJ2-3; 8 bases map to TRBD2. CDR1 DFQATT and CDR2 SNEGSKA come from the germline V gene (reference sequence). The V segment lost 6 bases and the J segment 3 bases; nucleotides outside the gene matches: 17. The CDR3 consists of 17 residues. The DNA of the CDR3 is TGCAGTGCCCAAGCGGGAGCCGATATAACTTTAACAGATACGCAGTATTTT. It yields the protein CSAQAGADITLTDTQYF.

Many counts were recorded for this clonotype. The genes are TRBV18 and TRBJ2-7; tentatively, D is TRBD1 (5 bases). V lost 1 base, J lost 5 bases, and 9 bases lay in between. Germline V lookup: CDR1 KGHSH, CDR2 LQKENI. The CDR3 totals 13 residues. The chain's CDR3 is CASSPLGVDEQYF. CDR3 sequence (DNA): TGTGCCAGCTCACCACTAGGGGTCGACGAGCAGTACTTC.